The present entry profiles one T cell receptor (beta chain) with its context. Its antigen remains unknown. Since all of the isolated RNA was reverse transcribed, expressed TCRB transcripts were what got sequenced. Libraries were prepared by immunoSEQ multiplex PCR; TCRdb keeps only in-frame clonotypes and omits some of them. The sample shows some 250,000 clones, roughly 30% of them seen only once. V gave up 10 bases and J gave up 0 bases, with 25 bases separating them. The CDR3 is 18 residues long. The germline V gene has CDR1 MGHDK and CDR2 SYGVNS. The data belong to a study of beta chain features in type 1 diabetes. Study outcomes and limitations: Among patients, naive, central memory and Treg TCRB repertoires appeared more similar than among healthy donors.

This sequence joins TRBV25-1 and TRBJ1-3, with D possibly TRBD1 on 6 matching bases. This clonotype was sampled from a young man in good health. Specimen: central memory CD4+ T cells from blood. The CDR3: CATQGRGPSLISGNTIYF. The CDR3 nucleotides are TGTGCCACCCAAGGCAGGGGCCCGTCCCTGATCTCTGGAAACACCATATATTTT.